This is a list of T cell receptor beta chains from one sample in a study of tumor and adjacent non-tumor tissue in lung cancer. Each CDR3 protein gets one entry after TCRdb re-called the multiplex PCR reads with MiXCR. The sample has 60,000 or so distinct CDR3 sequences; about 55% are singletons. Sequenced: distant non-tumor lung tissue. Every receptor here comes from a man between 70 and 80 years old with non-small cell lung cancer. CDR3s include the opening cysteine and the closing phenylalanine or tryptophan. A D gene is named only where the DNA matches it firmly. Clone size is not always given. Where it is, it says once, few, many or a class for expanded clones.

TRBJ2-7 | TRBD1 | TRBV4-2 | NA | TGTGCCTGCAGCCAATATCGGACAGGGAGATATGAGCAGTACTTC | CACSQYRTGRYEQYF
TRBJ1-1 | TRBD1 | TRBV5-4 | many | TGTGCCAGCAGCTTGCCCTTAGGACAGGGCGGAGAAGCTTTCTTT | CASSLPLGQGGEAFF
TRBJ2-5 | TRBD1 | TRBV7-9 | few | TGTGCCAGCAACGACAGGGATGAGACCCAGTACTTC | CASNDRDETQYF
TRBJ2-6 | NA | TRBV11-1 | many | TGTGCCAGCAGAGAAACTAACTCTGGGGCCAACGTCCTGACTTTC | CASRETNSGANVLTF
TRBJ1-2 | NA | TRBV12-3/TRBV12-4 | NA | TGTGCCACCAGTTTTTCCCAGGGGAAACTTACCTATGGCTACACCTTC | CATSFSQGKLTYGYTF
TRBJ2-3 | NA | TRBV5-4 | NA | TGTGCCAGCAGCGCCGGGCAGGGAACGGATACGCAGTATTTT | CASSAGQGTDTQYF
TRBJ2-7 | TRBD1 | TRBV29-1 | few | TGCAGCGTTGAAGGCAGGGGGAGGCAGTACTTC | CSVEGRGRQYF
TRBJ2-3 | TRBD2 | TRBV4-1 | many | TGCGCCAGCAGCCAAGATCAACTACTACGCGGGGGGTCTCACACAGATACGCAGTATTTT | CASSQDQLLRGGSHTDTQYF
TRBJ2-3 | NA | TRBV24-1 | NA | TGTGCCACCAGTGACACCACAGATACGCAGTATTTT | CATSDTTDTQYF
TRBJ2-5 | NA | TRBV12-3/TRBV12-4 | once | TGTGCCAGCTTAGGCATGGCAGAAGAGACCCAGTACTTC | CASLGMAEETQYF
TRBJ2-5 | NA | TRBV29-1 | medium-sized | TGCAGCGTTCATGGCGCTGGGCAAGAGACCCAGTACTTC | CSVHGAGQETQYF
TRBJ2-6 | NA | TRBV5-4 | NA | TGTGCCAGCAGGCCAGGCTCTGGAACTAACGTCCTGACTTTC | CASRPGSGTNVLTF
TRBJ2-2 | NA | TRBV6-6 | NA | TGTGCCAGCTCTGGCATGCGGGCCGGGGAGCTGTTTTTT | CASSGMRAGELFF
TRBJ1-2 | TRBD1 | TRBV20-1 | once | TGCAGTGCTAGCATAGGGGGCGGGTATGGCTGCACCTTC | CSASIGGGYGCTF
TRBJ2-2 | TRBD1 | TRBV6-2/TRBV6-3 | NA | TGTACCAGCAGAGGCGGGACAGGGGGCACCGGGGAGCTGTTTTTT | CTSRGGTGGTGELFF
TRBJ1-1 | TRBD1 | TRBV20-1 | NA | TGCAGTGTTAGAGACCCAACAGGGGGCGGCTTGCGTAACACTGAAGCTTTCTTT | CSVRDPTGGGLRNTEAFF
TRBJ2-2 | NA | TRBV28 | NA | TGTGCCAACAGTTTACTCGGGGAAACCGGGGAGCTGTTTTTT | CANSLLGETGELFF
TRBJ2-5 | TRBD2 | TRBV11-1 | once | TGTGCTAGCAGCTTATATCCCCTGGGGGGGGTTCAAGAGACCCAGTACTTC | CASSLYPLGGVQETQYF
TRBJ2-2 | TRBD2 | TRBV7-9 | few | TGTGCCAGCAGAGAAGGACTAGCGGAGAAGAACACCGGGGAGCTGTTTTTT | CASREGLAEKNTGELFF
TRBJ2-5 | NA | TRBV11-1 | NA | TGTGCCAGCACCCGGGGTGATCGGCAAGAGACCCAATACTTC | CASTRGDRQETQYF
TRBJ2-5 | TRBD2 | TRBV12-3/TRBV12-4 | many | TGTGCCAGCAGTTTTAGCGGGAGGGGGCAAGAGACCCAGTACTTC | CASSFSGRGQETQYF
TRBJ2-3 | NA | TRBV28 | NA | TGTGCCGGCAGTCTCGTTCAGGGCGCAGATACGCAGTATTTT | CAGSLVQGADTQYF
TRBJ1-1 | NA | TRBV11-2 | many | TGTGCCAGCAGCCTATCACTAGTGAACACTGAAGCTTTCTTT | CASSLSLVNTEAFF
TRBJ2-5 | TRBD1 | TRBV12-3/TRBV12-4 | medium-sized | TGTGCCAGCAGTTTGACAGGGGCCCAAGAGACCCAGTACTTC | CASSLTGAQETQYF
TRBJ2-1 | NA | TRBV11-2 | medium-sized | TGTGCCAGCAGCTTCGTAGGAGGCAATGAGCAGTTCTTC | CASSFVGGNEQFF
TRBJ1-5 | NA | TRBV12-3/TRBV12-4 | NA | TGTGCCAGCACCATAAGGGGCAATCAGCCCCACCATTTT | CASTIRGNQPHHF
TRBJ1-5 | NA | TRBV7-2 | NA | TGTGCCAGCAACATCACTACAGGGTCGAATCAGCCCCAGCATTTT | CASNITTGSNQPQHF
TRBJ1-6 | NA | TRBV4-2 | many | TGTGCCAGCAGCCCCCGCGGAGGCGGCTCCTATAATTCACCCCTCCACTTT | CASSPRGGGSYNSPLHF
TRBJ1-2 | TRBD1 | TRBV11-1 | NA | TGTGCTAGCAGCCCAACAGGGGTTCTTGGCTACACCTTC | CASSPTGVLGYTF
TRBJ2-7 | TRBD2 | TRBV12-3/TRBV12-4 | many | TGTGCCAGCAGCTCGACACTCGCGGGGGGCCCAATGCAGTACTTC | CASSSTLAGGPMQYF
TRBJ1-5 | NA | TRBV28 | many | TGTGCCAGCACCCTGCTCCGAGGTCAGCCCCAGCATTTT | CASTLLRGQPQHF
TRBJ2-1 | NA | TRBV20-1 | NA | TGCAGTGCTCGCAGCAATGAGCAGTTCTTC | CSARSNEQFF
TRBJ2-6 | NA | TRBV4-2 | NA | TGTGCCAACAGCCCTACATGGGGCTCTGGGGCCGACGTCCTGACTTTC | CANSPTWGSGADVLTF
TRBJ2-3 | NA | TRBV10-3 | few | TGTGCCATCAGTGAGACAATTCGATTAGGCACAGATACGCAGTATTTT | CAISETIRLGTDTQYF
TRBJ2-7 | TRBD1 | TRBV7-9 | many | TGTGCCAGCAGCCCACAGACAGGGGGCCCCTCCGGGCAGTACTTC | CASSPQTGGPSGQYF
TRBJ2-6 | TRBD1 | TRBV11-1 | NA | TGTGCCGGCAGCCGTAGAACAGGGGGCGCTGGGGCCAACACCCTGACTTTC | CAGSRRTGGAGANTLTF
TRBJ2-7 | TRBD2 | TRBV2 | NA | TGTGCCAGCATTCGGTCTAGCGGGACTCACGAGCAGTACTTC | CASIRSSGTHEQYF
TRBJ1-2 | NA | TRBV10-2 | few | TGCGACAGCAGTGATCAGGCGGGCTATGGCTACACCTTC | CDSSDQAGYGYTF
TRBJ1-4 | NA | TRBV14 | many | TGTGCCAGCAGCCAAGATCCGTTAGGGACCCGGGGCTGGGAAAAACTGTTTTTT | CASSQDPLGTRGWEKLFF
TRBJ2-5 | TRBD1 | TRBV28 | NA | TGTGCCAGCAGTGCTCCGGGACAGGGAAGCCAAGAGACCCAGTACTTC | CASSAPGQGSQETQYF
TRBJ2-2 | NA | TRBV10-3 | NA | TGTGCCATCGGTGAAGGGATCCCTGTGCTGTTTTTT | CAIGEGIPVLFF
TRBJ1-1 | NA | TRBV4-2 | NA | TGTGCCAGCAGCCATGATAGTGAGGTCATGAACACTGAAGTTTTCTTT | CASSHDSEVMNTEVFF
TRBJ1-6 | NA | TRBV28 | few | TGTGCCAGCATATCCGGACCGTCACCCCTCCACTTT | CASISGPSPLHF
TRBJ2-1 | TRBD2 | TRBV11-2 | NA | TGTGCCAGCAGTCGGGACTACTCCCTTGATAATAAGCAGTTCTTC | CASSRDYSLDNKQFF
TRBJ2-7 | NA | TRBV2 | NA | TGTGCCAGCACCCCTGAGTGGGAGCAGTACTTC | CASTPEWEQYF
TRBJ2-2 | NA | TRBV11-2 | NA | TGTGCCAGCAGCTCAGCAGGGACCGGGGACCTGTTTTTT | CASSSAGTGDLFF
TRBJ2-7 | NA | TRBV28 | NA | TGTGCCAGCAGCGGGGCTTCGGGACAGCTCCTTAGGGACTCCTACGGGCAGTACTTC | CASSGASGQLLRDSYGQYF
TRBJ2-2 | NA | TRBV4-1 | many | TGCGCCAGCAGCCAAGATCGGGTTGAAGGGGAGCTGTTTTTT | CASSQDRVEGELFF
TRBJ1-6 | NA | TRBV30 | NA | TGTGCCTGGAGTATGGGCCCGAATTCACCCCTCCACTTT | CAWSMGPNSPLHF
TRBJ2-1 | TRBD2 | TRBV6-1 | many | TGTGCCAGCAGATTGGGAGCGGGAGCCTACAATGAGCAGTTCTTC | CASRLGAGAYNEQFF
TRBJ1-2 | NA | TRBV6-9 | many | TGTGCCACCTATAAGGGGGACGACTATGGCTACACCTTC | CATYKGDDYGYTF
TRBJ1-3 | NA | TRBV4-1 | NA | TGCGCCAGCAGCCAAGATGGTCCAAGCTATGACACCATATATTTT | CASSQDGPSYDTIYF
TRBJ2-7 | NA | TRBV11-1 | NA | TGTGCCAGCAGTTTAGGACAAGCGAGCTCCTACGATCAGTACTTC | CASSLGQASSYDQYF
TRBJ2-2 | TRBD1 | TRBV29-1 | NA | TGCAGCGCCCGGCGCACAGGGGGATGGAACACCGTGGAGCTGTTCTTT | CSARRTGGWNTVELFF
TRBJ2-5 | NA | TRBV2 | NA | TGTGCCAGTAATGATATTCGGGAGAGCGTCGAGACCCGGTACTTC | CASNDIRESVETRYF
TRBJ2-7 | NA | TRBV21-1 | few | TGTGCCAGCAGCAAAGATCGGGGGACCTACGAGCAGTACTTC | CASSKDRGTYEQYF
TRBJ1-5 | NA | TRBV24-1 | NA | TGTGCCACCAGTGCAAGGGGAACGGGCAATCAGCCCCAGCATTTT | CATSARGTGNQPQHF
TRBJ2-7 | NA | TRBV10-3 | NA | NA | CAISFGEGEFEQYF
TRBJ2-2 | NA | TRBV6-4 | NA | TGTGTCAGCAGTGACCGGGACACCGGGGAGCTGTTTTTT | CVSSDRDTGELFF